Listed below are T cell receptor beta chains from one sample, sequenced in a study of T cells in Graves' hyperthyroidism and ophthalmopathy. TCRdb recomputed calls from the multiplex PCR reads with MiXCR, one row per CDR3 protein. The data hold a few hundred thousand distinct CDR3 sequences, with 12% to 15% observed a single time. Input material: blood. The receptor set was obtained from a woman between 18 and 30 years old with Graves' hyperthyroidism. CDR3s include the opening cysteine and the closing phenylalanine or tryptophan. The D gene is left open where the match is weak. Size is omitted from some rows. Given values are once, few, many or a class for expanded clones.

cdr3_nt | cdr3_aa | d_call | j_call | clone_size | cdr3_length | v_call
TGTGCCAGCAGTCAACTAGCGGGGGGATACAATGAGCAGTTCTTC | CASSQLAGGYNEQFF | TRBD2 | TRBJ2-1 | many | 15 | TRBV6-2/TRBV6-3
TGTGCCGTCAAACACGGGGCCTCCTACGAGCAGTACTTC | CAVKHGASYEQYF | - | TRBJ2-7 | few | 13 | TRBV6-1
TGTGCCAGCAGCTTTGAGGGGACCGAGAACACTGAAGCTTTCTTT | CASSFEGTENTEAFF | - | TRBJ1-1 | many | 15 | TRBV11-2
TGTGCCAGCAGCTTACCCGTCGCTAATGAGCAGTTCTTC | CASSLPVANEQFF | - | TRBJ2-1 | many | 13 | TRBV5-5
TGCAGTGCTAGGGGAGGGACAGGGGGCGGAGGTCAGCCCCAGCATTTT | CSARGGTGGGGQPQHF | TRBD1 | TRBJ1-5 | - | 16 | TRBV20-1
TGTGCCAGCAGCTTCCGTGAGGATACGCAGTATTTT | CASSFREDTQYF | - | TRBJ2-3 | many | 12 | TRBV11-2
TGTGCCATTGGTAGCGGGAGGGCCAATGAGCAGTTCTTC | CAIGSGRANEQFF | TRBD2 | TRBJ2-1 | - | 13 | TRBV27
TGTGCCAGCAGCATGAGGGGGGGCGATACGGTGAACACTGAAGCTTTCTTT | CASSMRGGDTVNTEAFF | - | TRBJ1-1 | many | 17 | TRBV6-1
TGTGCCAGCAGTTCGGGACAGGGAAATAATTCACCCCTCCACTTT | CASSSGQGNNSPLHF | TRBD1 | TRBJ1-6 | many | 15 | TRBV27
TGTGCCAGCAGTGAAGGTGGGGGGAGATCGTATACTGAAGCTTTCTTT | CASSEGGGRSYTEAFF | - | TRBJ1-1 | few | 16 | TRBV6-1